The 6 T cell receptor beta chains below come from one sample, sequenced in a study of blood T cell repertoires in COVID-19. Assay: immunoSEQ multiplex PCR; the TCRdb copy retains only in-frame clones and omits some. Altogether some 150,000 clones are present, 86% being singletons, with the ten largest covering less than 3.5%. Sequences were obtained from peripheral blood. Receptors were obtained from a man between 65 and 85 years old with acute or convalescent COVID-19.

The chain recombines TRBV2 with TRBJ2-3; weak D call: TRBD1 (5 bases). CDR1 is SNHLY and CDR2 is FYNNEI in the germline V gene. The CDR3 is 16 amino acids. With 2 bases removed from V and 1 base from J, the gap between germline ends came to 13 bases. The CDR3 loop reads CASSEWAKQGTDTQYF. CDR3 nucleotides: TGTGCCAGCAGTGAATGGGCGAAACAGGGCACAGATACGCAGTATTTT.

The chain links TRBV5-1 to TRBJ2-1, with 7 bases lining up with TRBD2. This CDR3 has 15 residues. Trimming took 2 bases from V and 8 from J; bases not matched to a gene: 10. From germline, CDR1 is SGHRS and CDR2 YFSETQ. CDR3 loop: CASSLASYGLDEQFF. In nucleotides, the CDR3 is TGCGCCAGCAGCTTAGCTTCCTACGGACTAGATGAGCAGTTCTTC.

V and J are TRBV5-5 and TRBJ2-3; D remains unclear. The germline V gene has CDR1 SGHKS and CDR2 YYEKEE (reference sequence). The length of the CDR3 is 13 residues. V was trimmed by 2 bases and J by 3 bases, leaving 7 bases between them. CDR3 in amino acids: CASSFSSTDTQYF. In DNA form, the CDR3 reads TGTGCCAGCAGCTTTTCTTCGACAGATACGCAGTATTTT.

Here the CDR3 DNA reads TGTGCCAGCACCTCGTTAGGACAGGAGGCGCAGTATTTT. Its protein is CASTSLGQEAQYF. The rearrangement joins TRBV3-1 (or the pseudogene TRBV3-2) to TRBJ2-3; TRBD1 matches at 7 bases. The CDR3 covers 13 residues. The V and J ends lost 7 bases and 10 bases, in that order; junction bases with no gene match: 11. Germline CDR1 LGHDT, CDR2 YNNKEL (reference sequence).

The chain couples TRBV13 to TRBJ2-4, with 8 bases that match TRBD1. V lost 6 bases and J lost 1; bases outside the gene matches: 11. The germline CDR1 and CDR2 sequences are PRHDT and FYEKMQ (reference sequence). The CDR3 consists of 17 residues. The DNA for the CDR3 is TGTGCCAGCAGAGCAGGGGGCGAGTTCCGGGCCAAAAACATTCAGTACTTC. Protein: CASRAGGEFRAKNIQYF.

The rearrangement links TRBV5-1 to TRBJ2-5; 11 positions match TRBD2. V lost 4 bases to trimming and J lost 1 base; unmatched junction nucleotides: 3. Germline-derived CDR1 and CDR2 are SGHRS and YFSETQ. The CDR3 is 15 amino acids. Here the CDR3 reads CASSGTSGIQETQYF. Written as DNA, the CDR3 is TGCGCCAGCAGCGGGACTAGCGGTATCCAAGAGACCCAGTACTTC.